One and the same sample provided the 31 T cell receptor beta chains below, sequenced in a study of T cells in women clearing cervical HPV infection. Clones were read by immunoSEQ multiplex PCR, and TCRdb kept only the in-frame ones, dropping some. The sample holds about 35,000 clones. Sequenced: blood buffy coat. These receptors originate from a woman between 18 and 70 years old with a cervical HPV16 infection that either progressed to CIN3+ or cleared (not recorded which).

Worth noting for this clone: The read terminates 3 residues before the CDR3 end, so the remaining end is supplied by the germline J gene. This chain uses TRBV19 with TRBJ2-7; unclear D gene. The CDR3 length is 14 residues. Trimming took off 5 bases at V and 6 bases at J, with 17 bases between the two ends. Germline V gene data show CDR1 as LNHDA and CDR2 as SQIVND (reference sequence). The CDR3 bases that were read are TGTGCCAGTAGTGCCCTCAACTTTCCGGGCGAG. The encoded protein is CASSALNFPGE. The CDR3 as a whole reads CASSALNFPGEQYF.

As regards this clone: Coverage ceases 3 residues before the CDR3 finishes, and the germline J gene fills in the end. The chain is built from TRBV5-1 and TRBJ2-5; maybe TRBD2 (6 bases). The CDR3 is 12 residues long. CDR1 is SGHRS, CDR2 YFSETQ, per germline. The ends were cut back, 5 bases at V and 5 bases at J, with 10 bases in the middle. The part of the CDR3 DNA that was read is TGCGCCAGCAGTAGCGGCGGGGAGACC. This translates into CASSSGGET. The full-length CDR3 reads as CASSSGGETQYF.

About this clone: Coverage ceases 3 residues before the CDR3 finishes, and the germline J gene fills in the end. The chain is built from TRBV5-5 and TRBJ1-4, with no clear D. Germline V gene lookup returns CDR1 SGHKS and CDR2 YYEKEE (reference sequence). There are 15 residues in the CDR3. V lost 0 bases, J lost 0 bases, and 6 bases lay in between. The part of the CDR3 DNA that was read is TGTGCCAGCAGCTTGGACTTTGCAACTAATGAAAAA. Encoded protein: CASSLDFATNEK. The full CDR3 sequence reads CASSLDFATNEKLFF.

Comment on this clone: The CDR3 end falls 3 residues outside the read, so it is completed with the germline J gene. This chain joins TRBV18 and TRBJ2-3, with TRBD2 matching over 10 bases. The CDR3 length is 15 residues. The germline CDR1 and CDR2 sequences are KGHSH and LQKENI. The sequenced CDR3 bases are TGTGCCAGCTCACCGGCCGGGACTAGCGAGCAGACG. It yields the protein CASSPAGTSEQT. The CDR3 in its entirety is CASSPAGTSEQTQYF.

Remarks on this clone: Read data end 3 residues before the CDR3 end; the end is taken from the germline J gene. The J gene is TRBJ1-5, the V gene TRBV19, with TRBD1 as a possible D gene (5 bases). V lost 2 bases to trimming and J lost 5 bases, with 10 bases between them. Germline lookup yields CDR1 LNHDA and CDR2 SQIVND (reference sequence). The CDR3 contains 14 residues. The CDR3 region is CASSIRQRDQPQHF. The covered CDR3 bases are TGTGCCAGTAGTATAAGACAGAGAGATCAGCCC.

Of note for this clone: Sequencing ends 3 residues short of the CDR3 end; the germline J gene provides the rest. This chain uses TRBV20-1 with TRBJ1-4; 9 bases map to TRBD1. With 3 bases clipped from V and 3 bases from J, the junction kept 8 bases outside the gene matches. The CDR3 has 16 residues. Germline V gene lookup returns CDR1 DFQATT and CDR2 SNEGSKA (reference sequence). The sequenced CDR3 bases are TGCAGTGCTAGGGCCTTGGGACAGGGTGCTAATGAAAAA. It encodes CSARALGQGANEK. The complete CDR3 sequence is CSARALGQGANEKLFF.

Remarks on this clone: The read halts 3 residues ahead of the CDR3 end, with the missing end drawn from the germline J gene. V is TRBV10-3 and J is TRBJ2-7; maybe TRBD2 (6 bases). Germline CDR1 is ENHRY and CDR2 is SYGVKD. The CDR3 consists of 14 residues. V was trimmed by 7 bases and J by 3 bases, leaving 16 bases between them. The CDR3 here is CAINERRDDYEQYF. Partial CDR3 DNA: TGTGCCATCAACGAGAGGCGGGATGACTACGAG.

On this clone: The read terminates 3 residues before the CDR3 end, so the remaining end is supplied by the germline J gene. This chain connects TRBV11-3 to TRBJ2-2; no reliable D call. The germline gives CDR1 SGHNT, CDR2 YENEEA. V shed 1 base and J shed 0 bases, with 6 bases lying between them. The CDR3 consists of 15 residues. The part of the CDR3 DNA that was read is TGTGCCAGCAGCTTAGTAGCAGCGAACACCGGGGAG. It is translated as CASSLVAANTGE. From start to end, the CDR3 is CASSLVAANTGELFF. The full variable domain, with the rest looked up from reference TRBV11-3 and TRBJ2-2, is EAGVVQSPRYKIIEKKQPVAFWCNPISGHNTLYWYLQNLGQGPELLIRYENEEAVDDSQLPKDRFSAERLKGVDSTLKIQPAELGDSAVYLCASSLVAANTGELFFGEGSRLTVL.

With regard to this clone: The missing CDR3 end, 3 residues past where the read stops, is filled in from the germline J gene. The V gene is TRBV5-1, the J gene TRBJ2-5; 9 bases match TRBD1. The CDR3 sequence is 15 residues long. J lost 4 bases, V lost 7 bases, and 11 bases had no gene match. Germline V gives CDR1 SGHRS, CDR2 YFSETQ. CDR3 DNA (partial): TGCGCCAGCTCTACCGGGACAGGGAGGGCAGAGACC. This translates into CASSTGTGRAET. The entire CDR3 protein is CASSTGTGRAETQYF.

With regard to this clone: The read finishes 3 residues shy of the CDR3 end, and the germline J gene is used to complete it. This chain uses TRBV7-3 with TRBJ1-1, with TRBD1 as a possible D gene (6 bases). The germline CDR1 and CDR2 sequences are SGHTA and FQGTGA. CDR3 length equals 13 residues. The CDR3 reads CASSSDSRSEAFF. CDR3 DNA, as far as it was read: TGTGCCAGCAGCTCGGACAGTCGCTCGGAA.

A note on this clone: The read gets to within 3 residues of the CDR3 end, and the germline J gene fills in the rest. The chain carries TRBV2 and TRBJ2-3; 7 bases align to TRBD1. Trimming removed 3 bases from V and 7 bases from J; junction bases left unmatched: 4. The CDR3 is 13 residues long. Germline assignment: CDR1 SNHLY and CDR2 FYNNEI. Here the CDR3 reads CASSEDRRNTQYF. The CDR3 bases that were read are TGTGCCAGCAGTGAGGACAGGAGGAATACG. The full variable domain, completed using reference TRBV2 and TRBJ2-3, is EPEVTQTPSHQVTQMGQEVILRCVPISNHLYFYWYRQILGQKVEFLVSFYNNEISEKSEIFDDQFSVERPDGSNFTLKIRSTKLEDSAMYFCASSEDRRNTQYFGPGTRLTVL.

According to its frequency, this clone is medium-sized. The observed sequence ends 3 residues before the CDR3 terminus, with the missing tail filled in from the germline J gene. This chain joins TRBV20-1 and TRBJ2-5; D is unclear. The CDR3 runs 11 residues. V was pared by 5 bases and J by 4 bases, with 8 bases between. Germline V gives CDR1 DFQATT, CDR2 SNEGSKA (reference sequence). CDR3 DNA (partial): TGCAGTGCTTTTTTCTTAGAGACC. Translated: CSAFFLET. The whole CDR3 protein reads CSAFFLETQYF.

Of note for this clone: The read finishes 3 residues shy of the CDR3 end, and the germline J gene is used to complete it. This sample includes further DNA sequences coding for the same CDR3. This chain joins TRBV30 and TRBJ1-3, with D possibly being TRBD1 (5 bases). The CDR3 runs 15 residues. Germline lookup yields CDR1 GTSNPN and CDR2 SVGIG (reference sequence). V lost 4 bases, J lost 4 bases, and 17 bases lay in between. The CDR3 bases that were read are TGTGCCTGGAAGGGGATCAGGGCTTCGGGAAACACC. Amino acid sequence: CAWKGIRASGNT. The entire CDR3 reads CAWKGIRASGNTIYF.

With regard to this clone: The read finishes 3 residues shy of the CDR3 end, and the germline J gene is used to complete it. The chain combines TRBV5-1 with TRBJ2-5, with 13 positions matching TRBD2. The trim removed 0 bases at V and 2 bases at J, leaving 7 bases unmatched. This CDR3 comprises 18 residues. From germline, CDR1 is SGHRS and CDR2 YFSETQ. The part of the CDR3 DNA that was read is TGCGCCAGCAGCTTGGCGGGACTAGCGGGGACGGCTCAAGAGACC. Protein sequence: CASSLAGLAGTAQET. The entire CDR3 reads CASSLAGLAGTAQETQYF.

A remark on this clone: The read terminates 3 residues ahead of where the CDR3 ends, so the germline J gene completes it. The chain has TRBV28 and TRBJ2-7; 7 bases map to TRBD1. Germline trimming cut 6 bases from V and 0 bases from J; bases unmatched to any gene: 8. CDR3 size: 15 residues. Germline V CDR1 and CDR2: MDHEN, SYDVKM. CDR3 protein: CASSPTGASSYEQYF. CDR3 DNA (partial): TGTGCCAGCAGCCCAACAGGGGCCAGCTCCTACGAG.

As regards this clone: With the read ending 3 residues before the CDR3 end, the germline J gene is used to fill in that end. The chain carries TRBV5-5 and TRBJ2-7; D is unresolved. V lost 0 bases and J 2 bases, leaving 12 bases between the germline ends. The CDR3 is 15 residues long. Germline CDR1 and CDR2: SGHKS and YYEKEE (reference sequence). CDR3 sequence: CASSLERSQTYEQYF. The CDR3 DNA, read in part, is TGTGCCAGCAGCTTGGAGCGTTCCCAAACCTACGAG.

In regard to this clone: The read stops 3 residues short of the end of the CDR3; the missing end is completed from the germline J gene. The chain recombines TRBV10-2 with TRBJ2-7, with TRBD2 matching 9 bases. The V and J ends lost 6 bases and 1 base, in that order; junction bases with no gene match: 4. The CDR3 consists of 14 residues. The germline V gene encodes CDR1 WSHSY and CDR2 SAAADI. CDR3 DNA (partial): TGCGCCAGCAGATTAGCGGGAGTTTCCTACGAG. Residues: CASRLAGVSYE. The complete CDR3 sequence is CASRLAGVSYEQYF.

With respect to this clone: The read finishes 3 residues shy of the CDR3 end, and the germline J gene is used to complete it. This chain connects TRBV12-3 or TRBV12-4 to TRBJ1-2, with 8 bases matching TRBD1. The CDR3 runs 17 residues. V trimming: 5 bases; J trimming: 0 bases; junction bases outside the gene matches: 11. The covered CDR3 bases are TGTGCCAGCAGTACCGCCGGTGGACAGGGAACTAACTATGGC. As protein: CASSTAGGQGTNYG. The whole CDR3 protein is CASSTAGGQGTNYGYTF.

Details on this clone: The read stops 3 residues short of the end of the CDR3; the missing end is completed from the germline J gene. The V and J genes are TRBV18 and TRBJ2-2, with a weak D call TRBD2 (6 bases). CDR3 length: 14 amino acids. Germline V gene lookup returns CDR1 KGHSH and CDR2 LQKENI. V was shortened by 4 bases and J by 5 bases, with 11 bases between the two germline ends. The part of the CDR3 DNA that was read is TGTGCCAGCTCACTAGGGACTGGGACCGGGGAG. Protein product: CASSLGTGTGE. The full CDR3 is CASSLGTGTGELFF.

Worth noting for this clone: The sequence runs out 3 residues before the end of the CDR3; the remainder is reconstructed from the germline J gene. This chain joins TRBV5-1 and TRBJ2-2; 7 nucleotides match TRBD2. CDR3 length: 15 amino acids. The V gene's germline CDR1 is SGHRS and CDR2 YFSETQ. Here the CDR3 reads CASSLSGGGNEKLFF. The part of the CDR3 DNA that was read is TGCGCCAGCAGCTTGTCGGGGGGTGGTAATGAAAAG.

On this clone: The observed sequence ends 3 residues before the CDR3 terminus, with the missing tail filled in from the germline J gene. The chain employs TRBV6-1 and TRBJ1-1; unclear D gene. This CDR3 has 14 amino acids. V was pared by 3 bases and J by 6 bases, with 14 bases between. CDR1 and CDR2 from the germline V gene are MNHNS and SASEGT. The CDR3 region is CASSDIPRVAEAFF. The covered CDR3 bases are TGTGCCAGCAGTGATATTCCCCGGGTCGCTGAA.

About this clone: The sequenced fragment ends 3 residues before the CDR3 boundary, so the rest is inferred from the germline J gene. V gene TRBV7-6 combines with J gene TRBJ2-2; 8 nucleotides match TRBD1. The CDR3 is 16 amino acids. The V segment lost 2 bases and the J segment 2 bases; nucleotides outside the gene matches: 4. The germline gives CDR1 SGHVS, CDR2 FNYEAQ. The CDR3 bases that were read are TGTGCCAGCAGCTTACCCCAGGGGGCCAACACCGGGGAG. Translated: CASSLPQGANTGE. The full CDR3 is CASSLPQGANTGELFF.

With regard to this clone: The sequence runs out 3 residues before the end of the CDR3; the remainder is reconstructed from the germline J gene. The chain uses TRBV5-6 and TRBJ2-3, with 8 bases identical to TRBD1. Germline V gene data show CDR1 as SGHDT and CDR2 as YYEEEE. The junction had 9 bases not matched to a gene; V was cut back by 4 bases and J by 5 bases. The CDR3 totals 15 residues. The CDR3 DNA, read in part, is TGTGCCAGCAGCCCCCGGGACAGGCGGGGAGATACG. Translation gives CASSPRDRRGDT. The full-length CDR3 reads as CASSPRDRRGDTQYF.

Remarks on this clone: The read falls 3 residues short of the CDR3 end, and the missing part is taken from the germline J gene. The chain recombines TRBV14 with TRBJ1-1, with a weak D call TRBD1 (5 bases). The V and J ends lost 2 bases and 4 bases respectively, with 8 bases between them. Per germline, CDR1 SGHDN and CDR2 FVKESK. CDR3 length equals 13 residues. CDR3 loop: CASSQLQGTEAFF. CDR3 bases read: TGTGCCAGCAGCCAACTCCAGGGCACTGAA.

Points on this clone: The read is 3 residues too short to cover the CDR3 end, so that end is filled in from the germline J gene. This chain uses TRBV10-3 with TRBJ2-7, with D perhaps TRBD1 (6 bases). V lost 11 bases and J lost 2, with 19 bases in between. The CDR3 consists of 14 residues. Looked up from germline, CDR1 is ENHRY and CDR2 is SYGVKD. CDR3 loop: CAATGTQVAYEQYF. The CDR3 DNA, read in part, is TGTGCCGCCACTGGGACACAGGTCGCCTACGAG.

CDR3 protein: CASSHRTGRGQPQHF. The DNA read from the CDR3 is TGTGCCAGCAGCCACCGGACAGGGAGGGGACAGCCC. The gene calls are TRBV5-6 and TRBJ1-5, with TRBD1 identical over 8 bases. The read ends 3 residues before the CDR3 terminus; that terminus is restored from the germline J gene. V lost 4 bases, J lost 7 bases, and 10 bases stayed unmatched. This CDR3 region has 15 residues. From germline, CDR1 is SGHDT and CDR2 YYEEEE. Full variable domain (missing parts from reference TRBV5-6 and TRBJ1-5): DAGVTQSPTHLIKTRGQQVTLRCSPKSGHDTVSWYQQALGQGPQFIFQYYEEEERQRGNFPDRFSGHQFPNYSSELNVNALLLGDSALYLCASSHRTGRGQPQHFGDGTRLSIL.

About this clone itself: From the germline J gene comes the end of the CDR3, since the read stops 3 residues before it. The chain combines TRBV16 with TRBJ2-4; a weak D match, TRBD2 (7 bases). CDR1 KGHSY and CDR2 FQNENV come from the germline V gene. Deletions cut 1 base from V and 1 base from J, with 17 bases between. The CDR3 totals 18 residues. The CDR3 spells CASSQLTQGGMAKNIQYF. The sequenced part of the CDR3 DNA is TGTGCCAGCAGCCAATTGACACAGGGAGGGATGGCCAAAAACATT.

Of note for this clone: The missing CDR3 end, 3 residues past where the read stops, is filled in from the germline J gene. This sequence joins TRBV10-3 and TRBJ1-2; 9 bases line up with TRBD1. From germline, CDR1 is ENHRY and CDR2 SYGVKD. CDR3 length: 13 amino acids. CDR3 DNA (partial): TGTGCCATCAGGCAGGACAGGGGACGAGGC. Its translation: CAIRQDRGRG. The entire CDR3 reads CAIRQDRGRGYTF.

A word on this clone: The read falls 3 residues short of the CDR3 end, and the missing part is taken from the germline J gene. The rearrangement joins TRBV2 to TRBJ1-2; 8 nucleotides align to TRBD1. CDR3 size: 16 residues. Germline V gives CDR1 SNHLY, CDR2 FYNNEI. The sequenced CDR3 bases are TGTGCCAGCAGTGAAGTACTGGGCAGGGGGCGATGGGGC. Translation gives CASSEVLGRGRWG. The entire CDR3 is CASSEVLGRGRWGYTF.

Partial CDR3 DNA: TGTGCCAGCTCACCCGGGAGTTCTGGGGCCAACGTG. Its translation: CASSPGSSGANV. The entire CDR3 protein is CASSPGSSGANVLFF. The J gene is TRBJ2-2, the V gene TRBV18; a weak D match, TRBD2 (6 bases). The read comes to an end 3 residues before the CDR3 does, leaving the germline J gene to fill in the end. Germline V CDR1 and CDR2: KGHSH, LQKENI. The CDR3 length is 15 residues.

As regards this clone: The missing CDR3 end, 3 residues past where the read stops, is filled in from the germline J gene. This chain links TRBV2 with TRBJ1-1; D might be TRBD1 (5 bases). Germline lookup yields CDR1 SNHLY and CDR2 FYNNEI. V gave up 7 bases and J gave up 1 base, with 13 bases separating them. The CDR3 has 14 residues. The CDR3 DNA, read in part, is TGTGCCAGCACCCCCCTAAGGGGGAACACTGAA. Its protein product is CASTPLRGNTE. Given in full, the CDR3 is CASTPLRGNTEAFF.